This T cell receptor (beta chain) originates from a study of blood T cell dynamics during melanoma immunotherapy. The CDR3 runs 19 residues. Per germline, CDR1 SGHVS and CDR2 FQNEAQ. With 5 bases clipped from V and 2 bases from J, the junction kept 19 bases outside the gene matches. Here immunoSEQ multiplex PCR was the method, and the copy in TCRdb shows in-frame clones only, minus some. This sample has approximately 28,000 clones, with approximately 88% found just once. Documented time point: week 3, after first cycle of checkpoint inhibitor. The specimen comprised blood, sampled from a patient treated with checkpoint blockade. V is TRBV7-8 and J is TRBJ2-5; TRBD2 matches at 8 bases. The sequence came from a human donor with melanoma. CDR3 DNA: TGTGCCAGCAGCCGTTTGGGGAGTCGCGGGGGGCCAGTTCAAGAGACCCAGTACTTC. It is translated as CASSRLGSRGGPVQETQYF.